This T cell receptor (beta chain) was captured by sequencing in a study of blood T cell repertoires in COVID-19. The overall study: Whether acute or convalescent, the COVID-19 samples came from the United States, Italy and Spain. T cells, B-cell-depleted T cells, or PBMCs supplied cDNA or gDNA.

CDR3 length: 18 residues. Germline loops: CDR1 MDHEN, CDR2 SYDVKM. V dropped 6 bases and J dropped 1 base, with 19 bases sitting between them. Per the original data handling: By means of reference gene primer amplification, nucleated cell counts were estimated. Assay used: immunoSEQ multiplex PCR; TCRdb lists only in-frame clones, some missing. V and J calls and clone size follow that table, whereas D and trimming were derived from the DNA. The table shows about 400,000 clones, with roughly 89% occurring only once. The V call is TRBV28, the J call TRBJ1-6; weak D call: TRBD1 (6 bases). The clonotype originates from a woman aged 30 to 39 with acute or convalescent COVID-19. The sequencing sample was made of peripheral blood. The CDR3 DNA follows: TGTGCCAGCAGCTGGGGGACACCGGGAGGGTCCTATAATTCACCCCTCCACTTT. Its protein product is CASSWGTPGGSYNSPLHF.